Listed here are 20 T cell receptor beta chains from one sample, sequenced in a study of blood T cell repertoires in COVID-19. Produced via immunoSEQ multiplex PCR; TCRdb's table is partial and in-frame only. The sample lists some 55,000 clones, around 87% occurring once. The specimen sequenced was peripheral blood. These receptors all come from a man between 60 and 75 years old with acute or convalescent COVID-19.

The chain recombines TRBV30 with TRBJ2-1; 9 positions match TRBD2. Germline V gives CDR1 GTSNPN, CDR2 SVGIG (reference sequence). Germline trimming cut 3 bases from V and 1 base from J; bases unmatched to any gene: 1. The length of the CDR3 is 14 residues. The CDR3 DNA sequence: TGTGCCTGGAGGACTAGCGGATCCTACAATGAGCAGTTCTTC. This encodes CAWRTSGSYNEQFF.

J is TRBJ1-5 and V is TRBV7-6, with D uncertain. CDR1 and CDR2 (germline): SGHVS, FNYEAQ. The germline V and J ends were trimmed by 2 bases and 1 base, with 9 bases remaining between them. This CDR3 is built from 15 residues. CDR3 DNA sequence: TGTGCCAGCAGCTTAACCCCTAGCAGCAATCAGCCCCAGCATTTT. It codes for CASSLTPSSNQPQHF.

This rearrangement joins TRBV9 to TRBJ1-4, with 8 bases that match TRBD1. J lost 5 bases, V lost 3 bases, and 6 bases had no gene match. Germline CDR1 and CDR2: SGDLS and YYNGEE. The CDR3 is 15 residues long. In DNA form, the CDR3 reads TGTGCCAGCAGCGCCCCAGGGGGCTTCAATGAAAAACTGTTTTTT. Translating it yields CASSAPGGFNEKLFF. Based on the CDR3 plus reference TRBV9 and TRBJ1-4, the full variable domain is DSGVTQTPKHLITATGQRVTLRCSPRSGDLSVYWYQQSLDQGLQFLIQYYNGEERAKGNILERFSAQQFPDLHSELNLSSLELGDSALYFCASSAPGGFNEKLFFGSGTQLSVL.

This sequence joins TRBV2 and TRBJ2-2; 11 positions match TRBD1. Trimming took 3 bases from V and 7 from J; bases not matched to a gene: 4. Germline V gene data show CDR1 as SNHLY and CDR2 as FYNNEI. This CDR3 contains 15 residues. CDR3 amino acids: CASSDPGQGDGELFF. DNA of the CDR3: TGTGCCAGCAGTGACCCGGGACAGGGGGACGGGGAGCTGTTTTTT.

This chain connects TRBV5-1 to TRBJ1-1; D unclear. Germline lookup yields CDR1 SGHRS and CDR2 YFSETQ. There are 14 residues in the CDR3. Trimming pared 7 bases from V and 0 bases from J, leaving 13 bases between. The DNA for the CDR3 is TGCGCCAGCGGCCTAGGGAGTGTGAACACTGAAGCTTTCTTT. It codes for CASGLGSVNTEAFF.

CDR3 sequence (DNA): TGCGCCAGCAGCACTCGACAGGGAAATATCCATCAGCCCCAGCATTTT. This encodes CASSTRQGNIHQPQHF. The chain couples TRBV4-1 to TRBJ1-5; 7 nucleotides agree with TRBD1. The CDR3 extends over 16 amino acids. The germline gives CDR1 MGHRA, CDR2 YSYEKL. After removal of 5 bases from V and 5 bases from J, the junction contained 12 bases not matched to a gene.

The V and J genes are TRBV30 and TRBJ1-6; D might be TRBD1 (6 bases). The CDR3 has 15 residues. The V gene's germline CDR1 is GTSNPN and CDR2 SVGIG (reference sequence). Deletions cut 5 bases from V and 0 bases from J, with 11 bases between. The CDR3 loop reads CAWAGQSSYNSPLHF. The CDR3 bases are TGTGCCTGGGCAGGACAGAGCTCCTATAATTCACCCCTCCACTTT. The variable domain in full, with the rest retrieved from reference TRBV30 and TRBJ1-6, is SQTIHQWPATLVQPVGSPLSLECTVEGTSNPNLYWYRQAAGRGLQLLFYSVGIGQISSEVPQNLSASRPQDRQFILSSKKLLLSDSGFYLCAWAGQSSYNSPLHFGNGTRLTVT.

Here the CDR3 DNA reads TGTGCCAGCAGCTTACGTTCCCCCGGGACACGGATTGGTAACTATGGCTACACCTTC. It yields the protein CASSLRSPGTRIGNYGYTF. The rearrangement links TRBV11-2 to TRBJ1-2; D perhaps matches TRBD1 (6 bases). Trimming pared 2 bases from V and 1 base from J, leaving 23 bases between. The germline gives CDR1 SGHAT, CDR2 FQNNGV. The CDR3 is 19 residues long. Full variable domain (outside the CDR3, taken from reference TRBV11-2 and TRBJ1-2): EAGVAQSPRYKIIEKRQSVAFWCNPISGHATLYWYQQILGQGPKLLIQFQNNGVVDDSQLPKDRFSAERLKGVDSTLKIQPAKLEDSAVYLCASSLRSPGTRIGNYGYTFGSGTRLTVV.

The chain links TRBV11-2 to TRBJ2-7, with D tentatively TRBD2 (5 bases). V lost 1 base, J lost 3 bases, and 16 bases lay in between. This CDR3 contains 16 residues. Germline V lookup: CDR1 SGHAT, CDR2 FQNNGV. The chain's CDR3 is CASSLVPRGLDYEQYF. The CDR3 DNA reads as TGTGCCAGCAGCTTAGTCCCCCGAGGGCTCGACTACGAGCAGTACTTC.

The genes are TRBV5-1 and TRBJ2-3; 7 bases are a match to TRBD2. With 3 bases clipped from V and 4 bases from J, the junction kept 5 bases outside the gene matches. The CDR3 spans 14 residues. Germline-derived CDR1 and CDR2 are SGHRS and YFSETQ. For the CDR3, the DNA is TGCGCCAGCAGCTACCGGGGGGTCGCAGATACGCAGTATTTT. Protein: CASSYRGVADTQYF.

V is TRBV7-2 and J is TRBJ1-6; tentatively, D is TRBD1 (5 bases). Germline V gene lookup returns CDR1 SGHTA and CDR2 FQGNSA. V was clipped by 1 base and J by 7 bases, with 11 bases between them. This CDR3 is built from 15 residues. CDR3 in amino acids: CASSLGGVLNSPLHF. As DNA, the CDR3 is TGTGCCAGCAGCTTAGGGGGGGTTCTGAATTCACCCCTCCACTTT.

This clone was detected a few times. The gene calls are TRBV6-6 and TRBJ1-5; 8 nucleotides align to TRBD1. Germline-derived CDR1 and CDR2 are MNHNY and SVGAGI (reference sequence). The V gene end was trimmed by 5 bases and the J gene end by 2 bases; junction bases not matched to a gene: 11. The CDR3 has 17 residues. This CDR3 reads CASSQLQTGEGNQPQHF. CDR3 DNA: TGTGCCAGCAGTCAACTCCAGACAGGGGAGGGCAATCAGCCCCAGCATTTT.

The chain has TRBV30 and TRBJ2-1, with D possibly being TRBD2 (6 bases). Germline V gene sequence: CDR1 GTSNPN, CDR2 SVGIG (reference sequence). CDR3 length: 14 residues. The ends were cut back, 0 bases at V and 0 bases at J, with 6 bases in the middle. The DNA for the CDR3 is TGTGCCTGGAGTGTCGGGAGCTCCTACAATGAGCAGTTCTTC. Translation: CAWSVGSSYNEQFF.

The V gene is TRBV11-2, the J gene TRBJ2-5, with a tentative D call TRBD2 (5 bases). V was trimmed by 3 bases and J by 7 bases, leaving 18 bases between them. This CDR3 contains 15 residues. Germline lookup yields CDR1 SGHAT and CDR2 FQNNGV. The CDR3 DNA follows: TGTGCCAGCAGCTTGGAATCGGAGGCCCCGTCGACCCAGTACTTC. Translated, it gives CASSLESEAPSTQYF.

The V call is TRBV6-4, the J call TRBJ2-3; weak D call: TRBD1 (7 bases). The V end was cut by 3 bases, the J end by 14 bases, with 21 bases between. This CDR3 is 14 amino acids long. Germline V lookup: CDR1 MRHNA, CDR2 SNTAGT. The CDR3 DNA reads TGTGCCAGCAGTGAATTGGCAGGGGGGACGTTTCTGTATTTT. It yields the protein CASSELAGGTFLYF.

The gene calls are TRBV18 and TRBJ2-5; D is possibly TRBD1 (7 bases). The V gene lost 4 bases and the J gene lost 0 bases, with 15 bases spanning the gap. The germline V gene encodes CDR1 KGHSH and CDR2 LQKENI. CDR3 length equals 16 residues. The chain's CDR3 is CASSLTPGGYQETQYF. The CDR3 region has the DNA TGTGCCAGCTCACTCACCCCAGGGGGGTACCAAGAGACCCAGTACTTC.

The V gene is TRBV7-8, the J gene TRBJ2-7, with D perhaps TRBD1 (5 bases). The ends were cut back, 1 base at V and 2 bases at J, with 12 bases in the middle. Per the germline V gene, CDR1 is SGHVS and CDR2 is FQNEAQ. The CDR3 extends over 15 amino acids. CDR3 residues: CASSLDLVTAYEQYF. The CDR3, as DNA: TGTGCCAGCAGCTTAGATTTAGTGACAGCCTACGAGCAGTACTTC.

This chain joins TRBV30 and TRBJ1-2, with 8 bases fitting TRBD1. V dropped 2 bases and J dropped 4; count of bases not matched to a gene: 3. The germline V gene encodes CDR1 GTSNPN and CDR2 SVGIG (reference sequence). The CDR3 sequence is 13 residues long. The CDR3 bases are TGTGCCTGGAGTCGACAGGGGTTCTATGGCTACACCTTC. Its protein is CAWSRQGFYGYTF.

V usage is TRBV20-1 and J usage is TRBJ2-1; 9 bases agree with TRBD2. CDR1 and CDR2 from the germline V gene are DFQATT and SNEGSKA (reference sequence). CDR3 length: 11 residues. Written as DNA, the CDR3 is TGCAGAGCGGGGGGTAACAATGAGCAGTTCTTC. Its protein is CRAGGNNEQFF.

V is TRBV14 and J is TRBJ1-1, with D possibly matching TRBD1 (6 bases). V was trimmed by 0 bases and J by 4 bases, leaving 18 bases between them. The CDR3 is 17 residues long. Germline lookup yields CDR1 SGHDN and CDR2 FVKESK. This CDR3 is CASSQDRKGTGTTEAFF. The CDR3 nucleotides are TGTGCCAGCAGCCAAGATAGAAAGGGTACAGGGACCACTGAAGCTTTCTTT.